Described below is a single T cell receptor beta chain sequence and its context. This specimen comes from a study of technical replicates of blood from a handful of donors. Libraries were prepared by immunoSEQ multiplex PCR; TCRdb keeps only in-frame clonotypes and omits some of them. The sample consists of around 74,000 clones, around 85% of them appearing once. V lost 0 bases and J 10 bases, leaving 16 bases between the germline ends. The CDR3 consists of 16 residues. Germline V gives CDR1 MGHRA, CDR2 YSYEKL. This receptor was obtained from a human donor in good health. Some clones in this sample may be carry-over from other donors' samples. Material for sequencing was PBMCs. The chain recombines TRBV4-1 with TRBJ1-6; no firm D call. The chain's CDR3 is CASSQEVAIPGSPLHF. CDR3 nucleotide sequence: TGCGCCAGCAGCCAAGAAGTCGCCATCCCGGGGTCACCCCTCCACTTT.